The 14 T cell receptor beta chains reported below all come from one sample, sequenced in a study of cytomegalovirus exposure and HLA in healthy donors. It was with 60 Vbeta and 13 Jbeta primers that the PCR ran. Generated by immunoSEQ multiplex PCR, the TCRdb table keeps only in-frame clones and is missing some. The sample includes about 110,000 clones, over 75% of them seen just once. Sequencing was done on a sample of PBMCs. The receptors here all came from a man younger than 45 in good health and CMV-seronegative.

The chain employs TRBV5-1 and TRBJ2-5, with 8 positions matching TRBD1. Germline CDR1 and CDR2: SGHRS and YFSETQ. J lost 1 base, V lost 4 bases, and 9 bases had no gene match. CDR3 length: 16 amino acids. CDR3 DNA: TGCGCCAGCAGCCAGGACAGGGCGCAACTCCAAGAGACCCAGTACTTC. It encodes CASSQDRAQLQETQYF. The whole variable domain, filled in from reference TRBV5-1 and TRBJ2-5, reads KAGVTQTPRYLIKTRGQQVTLSCSPISGHRSVSWYQQTPGQGLQFLFEYFSETQRNKGNFPGRFSGRQFSNSRSEMNVSTLELGDSALYLCASSQDRAQLQETQYFGPGTRLLVL.

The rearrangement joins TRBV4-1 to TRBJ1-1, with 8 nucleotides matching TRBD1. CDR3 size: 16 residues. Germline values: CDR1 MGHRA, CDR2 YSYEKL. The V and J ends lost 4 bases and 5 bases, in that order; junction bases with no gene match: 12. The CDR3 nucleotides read TGCGCCAGCAGCCCCCATGGGGGCAGGGGGCAAACTGAAGCTTTCTTT. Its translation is CASSPHGGRGQTEAFF.

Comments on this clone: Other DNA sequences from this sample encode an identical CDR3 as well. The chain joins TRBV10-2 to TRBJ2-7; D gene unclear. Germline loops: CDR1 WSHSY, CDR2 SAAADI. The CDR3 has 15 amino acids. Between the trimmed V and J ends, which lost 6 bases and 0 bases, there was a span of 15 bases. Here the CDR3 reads CASRHGSSPSYEQYF. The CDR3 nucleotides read TGCGCCAGCAGGCACGGGTCCTCCCCCTCCTACGAGCAGTACTTC.

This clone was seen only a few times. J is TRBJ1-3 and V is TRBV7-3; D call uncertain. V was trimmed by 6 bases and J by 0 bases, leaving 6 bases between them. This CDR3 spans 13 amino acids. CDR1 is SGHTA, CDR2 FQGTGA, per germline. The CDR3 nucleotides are TGTGCCAGCAGTTATAACTCTGGAAACACCATATATTTT. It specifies CASSYNSGNTIYF.

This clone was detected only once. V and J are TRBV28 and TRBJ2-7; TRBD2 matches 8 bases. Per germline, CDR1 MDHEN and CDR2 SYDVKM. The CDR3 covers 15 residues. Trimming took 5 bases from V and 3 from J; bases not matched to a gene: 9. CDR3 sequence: CASSRGGRADYEQYF. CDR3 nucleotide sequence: TGTGCCAGCAGTCGGGGGGGTCGGGCGGACTACGAGCAGTACTTC.

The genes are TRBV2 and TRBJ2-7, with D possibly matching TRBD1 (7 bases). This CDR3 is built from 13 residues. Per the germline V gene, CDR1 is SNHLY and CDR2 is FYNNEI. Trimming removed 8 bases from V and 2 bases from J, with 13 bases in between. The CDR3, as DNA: TGTGCCAGCGGGCGGGACAGCACCTACGAGCAGTACTTC. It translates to CASGRDSTYEQYF.

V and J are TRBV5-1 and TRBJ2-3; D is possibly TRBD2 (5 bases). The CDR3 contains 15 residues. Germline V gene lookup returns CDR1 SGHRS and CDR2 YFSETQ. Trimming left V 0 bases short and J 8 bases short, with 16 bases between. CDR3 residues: CASSLAVTGSSTQYF. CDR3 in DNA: TGCGCCAGCAGCTTGGCGGTCACGGGGTCGAGTACGCAGTATTTT.

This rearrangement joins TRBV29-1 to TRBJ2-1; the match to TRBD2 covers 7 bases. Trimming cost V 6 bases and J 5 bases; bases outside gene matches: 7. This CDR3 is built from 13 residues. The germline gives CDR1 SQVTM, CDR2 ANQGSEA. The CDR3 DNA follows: TGCAGCGTAAAGGGGAGCGGGAACAATGAGCAGTTCTTC. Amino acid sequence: CSVKGSGNNEQFF.

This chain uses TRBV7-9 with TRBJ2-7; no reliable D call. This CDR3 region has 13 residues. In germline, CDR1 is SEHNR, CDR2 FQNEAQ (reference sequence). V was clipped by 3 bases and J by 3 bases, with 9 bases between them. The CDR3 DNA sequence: TGTGCCAGCAGCTTGGTGAGCGTCTACGAGCAGTACTTC. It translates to CASSLVSVYEQYF. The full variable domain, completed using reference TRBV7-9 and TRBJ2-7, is DTGVSQNPRHKITKRGQNVTFRCDPISEHNRLYWYRQTLGQGPEFLTYFQNEAQLEKSRLLSDRFSAERPKGSFSTLEIQRTEQGDSAMYLCASSLVSVYEQYFGPGTRLTVT.

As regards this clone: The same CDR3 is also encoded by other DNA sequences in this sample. The CDR3 nucleotides read TGTGCCAGTAGTATAGGCGGGAACACTGAAGCTTTCTTT. It codes for CASSIGGNTEAFF. This chain joins TRBV19 and TRBJ1-1; D is unclear. The CDR3 contains 13 residues. CDR1 is LNHDA, CDR2 SQIVND, per germline (reference sequence). V lost 1 base to trimming and J lost 1 base, with 4 bases between them.

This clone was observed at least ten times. In nucleotides, the CDR3 is TGTGCCAGCAGCCTAGGGAGCTCTGGGGCCAACGTCCTGACTTTC. Protein product: CASSLGSSGANVLTF. The chain is built from TRBV28 and TRBJ2-6; TRBD2 might be the D (5 bases). The ends were cut back, 6 bases at V and 0 bases at J, with 9 bases in the middle. CDR1 is MDHEN, CDR2 SYDVKM, per germline. The CDR3 has 15 amino acids.

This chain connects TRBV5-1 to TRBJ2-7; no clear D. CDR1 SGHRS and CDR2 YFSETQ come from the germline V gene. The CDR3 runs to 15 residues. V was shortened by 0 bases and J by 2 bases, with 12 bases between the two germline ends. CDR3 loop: CASSLGIEYTYEQYF. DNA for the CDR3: TGCGCCAGCAGCTTGGGAATCGAATACACCTACGAGCAGTACTTC.

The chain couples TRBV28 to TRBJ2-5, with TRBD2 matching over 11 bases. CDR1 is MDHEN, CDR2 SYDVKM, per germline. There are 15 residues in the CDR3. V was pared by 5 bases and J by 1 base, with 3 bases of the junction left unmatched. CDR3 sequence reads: CASSITSGGQETQYF. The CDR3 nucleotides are TGTGCCAGCAGTATCACTAGCGGGGGCCAAGAGACCCAGTACTTC. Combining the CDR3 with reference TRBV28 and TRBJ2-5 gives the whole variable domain DVKVTQSSRYLVKRTGEKVFLECVQDMDHENMFWYRQDPGLGLRLIYFSYDVKMKEKGDIPEGYSVSREKKERFSLILESASTNQTSMYLCASSITSGGQETQYFGPGTRLLVL.

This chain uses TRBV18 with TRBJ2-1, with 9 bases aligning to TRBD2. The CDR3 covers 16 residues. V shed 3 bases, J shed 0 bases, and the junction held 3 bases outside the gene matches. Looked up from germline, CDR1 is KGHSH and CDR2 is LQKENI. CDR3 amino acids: CASSPTSGSSYNEQFF. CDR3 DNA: TGTGCCAGCTCACCGACTAGCGGAAGCTCCTACAATGAGCAGTTCTTC.